A single sample is the source of the 3 T cell receptor beta chains below, sequenced in a study of spatial heterogeneity in lung cancer. Time point defined: sample taken at primary tumor resection. TCRdb reprocessed the 5' RACE reads via MiXCR and lists one record per CDR3 protein. Of 13,000 or so distinct CDR3 sequences in the sample, approximately 4% were seen once. Material: PBMCs, obtained at surgery. These receptors all stem from a male donor with early-stage non-small cell lung cancer.

This clonotype was detected once. The J gene is TRBJ1-1, the V gene TRBV9; D is unresolved. CDR1 SGDLS and CDR2 YYNGEE come from the germline V gene. Trimming took 0 bases from V and 0 from J, leaving 3 bases between them. The CDR3 spans 13 residues. The CDR3 DNA follows: TGTGCCAGCAGCGTAGCGATGAACACTGAAGCTTTCTTT. This encodes CASSVAMNTEAFF.

There are many counts of this clonotype. CDR3 loop: CASSPFTEAFF. CDR3 nucleotide sequence: TGTGCCAGCAGCCCCTTCACTGAAGCTTTCTTT. V is TRBV7-2 and J is TRBJ1-1; D not certain. Germline V gene sequence: CDR1 SGHTA, CDR2 FQGNSA. The CDR3 sequence is 11 residues long. Trimming removed 5 bases at V and 4 bases at J, with 5 bases between.

This clonotype appeared many times. V and J are TRBV7-9 and TRBJ2-5; 16 bases are shared with TRBD2. The J segment lost 4 bases and the V segment lost 5 bases, leaving 7 bases of the junction unmatched. Germline CDR1 and CDR2: SEHNR and FQNEAQ (reference sequence). The CDR3 length is 17 residues. The CDR3 is CASSEGTSGRARETQYF. The DNA of the CDR3 is TGTGCCAGCAGCGAAGGGACTAGCGGGAGGGCCCGAGAGACCCAGTACTTC.